The present T cell receptor (beta chain) was sequenced within a study of T cell repertoires in cytomegalovirus infection (dated by TCRdb to about 2019). Broadly, across the study: Peptide stimulations targeted recently identified HLA-C-restricted CMV epitopes, whose presentation resists viral immunomodulation, together with well-studied HLA-B-restricted epitopes. Because public TCR beta signatures pointed to carriage of CMV infection together with the matching HLA type, the HLA type of each donor mattered for the analysis. The paper's findings and limits, for the study overall: The ex vivo response was dominated by HLA-C-restricted CMV-specific TCR beta clonotypes, which also provided the single most frequent clonotype in two of eight donors. In both this cohort and an independent cohort of a few hundred donors, the cumulative frequency of public TCR beta family members distinguished carriers of CMV infection plus the relevant HLA type.

There are many counts of this clonotype. Its cognate antigen has yet to be identified. No base quality values were provided; no much bigger clone lies one nucleotide off. Sequenced using an Illumina HiSeq 1500. TCRdb itself trimmed the public reads at Q25 with fastp, ran MiXCR and retained productive beta chains. All rows with the same CDR3 protein become a single entry with the most common DNA and genes. The sample profile shows hundreds of thousands of distinct CDR3 sequences; about 29% of them were found once. About 19% of the sample lies in the top ten. Explained via the paper, the treatment or condition label denotes: in vitro stimulation with specific CMV peptide epitopes to enrich CMV-specific T cells. Reading the germline V gene gives CDR1 LGHNA and CDR2 YNFKEQ. Trimming accounts for 0 bases at V and 9 bases at J, while the number of junction bases matched to no gene is 11. The CDR3 sequence holds 18 residues, the cysteine and phenylalanine included. CDR3 DNA only is kept here, 54 bases in frame from base 1.

Recombination linked TRBV4-2 to TRBJ2-4; 13 bases in the middle match TRBD2. Sequencing was performed on cultured PBMCs, taken from culture after CMV antigen stimulation. The clonotype was recovered from a human donor in good health (CMV status not recorded). Some clones in this sample may be carry-over from other donors' samples. The DNA sequence is as follows: TGTGCCAGCAGCCAAGATATGACTAGCGGGAGGACCGGGGCCATTCAGTACTTC. Protein translation: CASSQDMTSGRTGAIQYF.